This TCR beta chain originates from a study of blood T cells in healthy people across ages. Across the study: When template switching was applied, about one barcoded beta molecule was captured per two T cells.

Researchers collected approximately 9.5 milliliters of peripheral blood from every single donor. Isolation of PBMCs gave at least 7 million cells per sample. A second PCR of 7 to 11 cycles used a sample-barcoded 5' primer and a J-beta primer mix. TCRdb called the 5' RACE reads again in MiXCR, with one record for every CDR3 protein. The table records more than 800,000 distinct CDR3 sequences, 45% of them present only once. V lost 3 bases, J lost 6 bases, and 11 bases stayed unmatched. Germline lookup yields CDR1 DFQATT and CDR2 SNEGSKA (reference sequence). The CDR3 extends over 16 amino acids. Sequenced: blood. The receptor was derived from an older woman in good health. V usage is TRBV20-1 and J usage is TRBJ2-3; 11 bases align to TRBD2. The CDR3: CSARVKLAGVSDTQYF. The CDR3, as DNA: TGCAGTGCTAGGGTAAAACTAGCGGGAGTTTCCGATACGCAGTATTTT.